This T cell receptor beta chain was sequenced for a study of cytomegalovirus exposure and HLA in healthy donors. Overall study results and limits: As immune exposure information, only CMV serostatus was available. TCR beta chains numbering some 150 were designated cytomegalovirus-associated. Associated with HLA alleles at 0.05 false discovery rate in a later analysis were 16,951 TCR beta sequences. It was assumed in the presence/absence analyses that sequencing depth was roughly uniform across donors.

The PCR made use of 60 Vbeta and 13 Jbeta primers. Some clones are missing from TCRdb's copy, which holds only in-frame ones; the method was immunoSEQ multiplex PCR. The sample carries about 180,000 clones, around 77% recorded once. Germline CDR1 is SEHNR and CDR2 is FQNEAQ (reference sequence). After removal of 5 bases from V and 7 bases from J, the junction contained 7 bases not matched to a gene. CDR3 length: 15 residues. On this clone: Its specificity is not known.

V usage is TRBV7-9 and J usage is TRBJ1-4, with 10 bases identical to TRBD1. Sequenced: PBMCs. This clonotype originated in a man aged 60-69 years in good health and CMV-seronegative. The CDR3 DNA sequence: TGTGCCAGCAGCAGCCCCGGGACAGGGGCTGAAAAACTGTTTTTT. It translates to CASSSPGTGAEKLFF.